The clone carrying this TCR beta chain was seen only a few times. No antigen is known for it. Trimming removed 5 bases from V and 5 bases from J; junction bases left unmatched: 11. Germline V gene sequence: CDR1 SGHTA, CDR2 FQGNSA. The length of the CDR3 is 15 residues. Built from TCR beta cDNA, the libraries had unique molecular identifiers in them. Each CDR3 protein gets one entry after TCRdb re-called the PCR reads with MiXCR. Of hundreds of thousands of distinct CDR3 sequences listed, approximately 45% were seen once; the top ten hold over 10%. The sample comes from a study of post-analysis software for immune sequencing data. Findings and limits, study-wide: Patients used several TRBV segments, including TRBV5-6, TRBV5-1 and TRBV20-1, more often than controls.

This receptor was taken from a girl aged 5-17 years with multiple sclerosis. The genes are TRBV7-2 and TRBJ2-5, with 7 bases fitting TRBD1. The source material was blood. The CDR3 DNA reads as TGTGCCAGCAGCCCGAGTAGGACAGGCCAGGAGACCCAGTACTTC. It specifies CASSPSRTGQETQYF. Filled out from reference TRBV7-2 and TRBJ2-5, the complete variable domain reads GAGVSQSPSNKVTEKGKDVELRCDPISGHTALYWYRQSLGQGLEFLIYFQGNSAPDKSGLPSDRFSAERTGGSVSTLTIQRTQQEDSAVYLCASSPSRTGQETQYFGPGTRLLVL.